The rows below give T cell receptor beta chains drawn from one sample of a study of cytomegalovirus exposure and HLA in healthy donors. Here immunoSEQ multiplex PCR was the method, and the copy in TCRdb shows in-frame clones only, minus some. The sample holds roughly 100,000 clones, roughly 80% seen once. Sequenced: PBMCs. The receptors come from a man in his fifties or sixties in good health and CMV-seronegative. Both conserved end residues are part of each CDR3. The D gene is left open where the match is weak. Expanded clones are given a class, and other clones once, few, many or no size at all.

-	TRBV28	-	TRBJ2-6	CASRGPFSGANVLTF	TGTGCCAGCAGGGGGCCGTTCTCTGGGGCCAACGTCCTGACTTTC
-	TRBV18	-	TRBJ1-1	CASSPQVGRNTEAFF	TGTGCCAGCTCACCACAGGTGGGGAGGAACACTGAAGCTTTCTTT
-	TRBV6-1	-	TRBJ1-4	CASRPRLWANEKLFF	TGTGCCAGCAGACCCAGGCTTTGGGCTAATGAAAAACTGTTTTTT
-	TRBV25-1	TRBD1	TRBJ1-6	CASSDRDRGNSPLHF	TGTGCCAGCAGTGACCGGGACAGGGGTAATTCACCCCTCCACTTT
-	TRBV7-2	TRBD2	TRBJ2-1	CASSGTSGGPYNEQFF	TGTGCCAGCAGTGGCACGAGCGGGGGTCCCTACAATGAGCAGTTCTTC
-	TRBV7-2	-	TRBJ2-3	CASSSRVAPGTDTQYF	TGTGCCAGCAGCTCACGAGTAGCGCCGGGCACAGATACGCAGTATTTT
-	TRBV6-1	TRBD1	TRBJ1-2	CASSSTGRVYGYTF	TGTGCCAGCAGTTCGACAGGGAGAGTCTATGGCTACACCTTC
-	TRBV11-2	TRBD2	TRBJ2-2	CASSLLGGGATGELFF	TGTGCCAGCAGCTTGCTCGGCGGGGGGGCCACCGGGGAGCTGTTTTTT
-	TRBV5-6	-	TRBJ2-7	CASSLRGLLEQYF	TGTGCCAGCAGCTTACGGGGACTCCTCGAGCAGTACTTC
-	TRBV25-1	TRBD1	TRBJ1-5	CASGGTGVGNQPQHF	TGTGCCAGCGGAGGGACAGGGGTCGGCAATCAGCCCCAGCATTTT
-	TRBV2	-	TRBJ2-3	CASTPRAAGWSTDTQYF	TGTGCCAGCACCCCCCGAGCGGCGGGGTGGAGCACAGATACGCAGTATTTT
-	TRBV18	TRBD2	TRBJ2-7	CASSRRGGKNDEQYF	TGTGCCAGCTCCCGCCGCGGGGGTAAAAATGACGAGCAGTACTTC
-	TRBV7-2	TRBD1	TRBJ1-1	CASSPGQVNTEAFF	TGTGCCAGCAGCCCTGGACAGGTGAACACTGAAGCTTTCTTT
-	TRBV7-2	TRBD1	TRBJ2-5	CASSLESGGQTQYF	TGTGCCAGCAGCTTAGAGTCAGGGGGCCAGACCCAGTACTTC
once	TRBV5-1	TRBD1	TRBJ1-4	CATHFGTGDRGYEKLFF	TGCGCCACCCACTTCGGGACAGGGGATAGGGGTTATGAAAAACTGTTTTTT
-	TRBV5-4	-	TRBJ2-1	CASSLANVYNEQFF	TGTGCCAGCAGCTTGGCTAACGTCTACAATGAGCAGTTCTTC
-	TRBV13	-	TRBJ2-7	CASSSPRGWRSPEQYF	TGTGCCAGCAGCTCCCCCAGGGGTTGGAGGTCGCCCGAGCAGTACTTC
-	TRBV9	-	TRBJ1-4	CASSPRGDDNEKLFF	TGTGCCAGCAGCCCCAGGGGAGATGATAATGAAAAACTGTTTTTT
-	TRBV27	-	TRBJ1-5	CASGFNQPQHF	TGTGCCAGCGGCTTCAATCAGCCCCAGCATTTT
-	TRBV30	TRBD2	TRBJ2-6	CAWSVGGSSGANVLTF	TGTGCCTGGAGTGTGGGCGGGAGCTCTGGGGCCAACGTCCTGACTTTC
-	TRBV7-2	TRBD2	TRBJ2-2	CASERGGYSGELFF	TGTGCCAGCGAGCGGGGGGGCTATTCCGGGGAGCTGTTTTTT
-	TRBV2	-	TRBJ1-2	CASSGGQNYGYTF	TGTGCCAGCAGTGGTGGCCAGAACTATGGCTACACCTTC
-	TRBV19	TRBD1	TRBJ1-1	CASSIKGASEAFF	TGTGCCAGTAGTATAAAGGGGGCCAGTGAAGCTTTCTTT
once	TRBV5-1	-	TRBJ1-4	CASSGQNEKLFF	TGCGCCAGCAGTGGGCAAAATGAAAAACTGTTTTTT
-	TRBV9	-	TRBJ2-5	CASSAMGGQETQYF	TGTGCCAGCAGCGCAATGGGGGGACAAGAGACCCAGTACTTC
-	TRBV2	-	TRBJ2-3	CASRGGTRQPADTQYF	TGTGCCAGCAGGGGTGGGACTCGCCAGCCGGCAGATACGCAGTATTTT
few	TRBV7-9	-	TRBJ2-7	CASSLAGSEQYF	TGTGCCAGCAGCTTAGCAGGGAGCGAGCAGTACTTC
-	TRBV18	-	TRBJ2-5	CASSPGQGETQYF	TGTGCCAGCTCACCGGGGCAGGGTGAGACCCAGTACTTC
-	TRBV4-2	-	TRBJ2-3	CASSQGPGGLSTDTQYF	TGTGCCAGCAGCCAAGGGCCGGGGGGCCTCAGCACAGATACGCAGTATTTT
-	TRBV5-4	TRBD1	TRBJ2-1	CASSLQGQGRNEQFF	TGTGCCAGCAGCTTGCAGGGACAGGGACGTAATGAGCAGTTCTTC
-	TRBV28	TRBD1	TRBJ1-1	CASITRDRVNTEAFF	TGTGCCAGCATCACCCGGGACAGGGTGAACACTGAAGCTTTCTTT
-	TRBV5-1	-	TRBJ1-4	CASSLQSRADEKLFF	TGCGCCAGCAGCTTGCAATCCAGGGCAGATGAAAAACTGTTTTTT
once	TRBV11-2	TRBD2	TRBJ2-4	CASSLVWLAGDIQYF	TGTGCCAGCAGCTTAGTATGGTTGGCGGGGGACATTCAGTACTTC
-	TRBV11-3	-	TRBJ2-5	CASSLQAGQETQYF	TGTGCCAGCAGCTTACAAGCAGGACAAGAGACCCAGTACTTC
-	TRBV19	TRBD1	TRBJ1-5	CASSTDRVQPQHF	TGTGCCAGTAGTACCGACAGGGTTCAGCCCCAGCATTTT
-	TRBV25-1	-	TRBJ2-2	CASRGGGTGELFF	TGTGCCAGCAGGGGCGGAGGGACCGGGGAGCTGTTTTTT
-	TRBV5-6	TRBD1	TRBJ1-2	CASSSTGMFGYTF	TGTGCCAGCAGTTCGACAGGGATGTTTGGCTACACCTTC
few	TRBV30	-	TRBJ1-6	CAWSPQRYNSPLHF	TGTGCCTGGAGTCCACAGCGGTATAATTCACCCCTCCACTTT
-	TRBV7-9	-	TRBJ1-4	CASSLLDSYEKLFF	TGTGCCAGCAGCTTACTGGACAGCTATGAAAAACTGTTTTTT
-	TRBV30	TRBD1	TRBJ1-2	CAWVGQTGRGYTF	TGTGCCTGGGTGGGACAGACAGGTCGGGGCTACACCTTC
-	TRBV5-1	-	TRBJ2-5	CASSSPEETQYF	TGCGCCAGCAGCTCCCCTGAAGAGACCCAGTACTTC
-	TRBV7-9	TRBD1	TRBJ1-1	CASSLVTGTGRNTEAFF	TGTGCCAGCAGCTTAGTCACTGGGACAGGCAGAAACACTGAAGCTTTCTTT
-	TRBV4-1	-	TRBJ1-3	CASSHSLGSTGNTIYF	TGCGCCAGCAGCCATTCCCTCGGGAGCACGGGAAACACCATATATTTT
-	TRBV15	TRBD1	TRBJ2-3	CATSSPGQGASSTDTQYF	TGTGCCACCAGTTCTCCGGGACAGGGGGCTTCTAGCACAGATACGCAGTATTTT
-	TRBV15	-	TRBJ2-1	CATSRGAGTYNEQFF	TGTGCCACCAGCAGAGGGGCGGGTACCTACAATGAGCAGTTCTTC
-	TRBV6-1	-	TRBJ1-2	CASSEGYYESGYGYTF	TGTGCCAGCAGTGAAGGGTATTACGAAAGCGGGTATGGCTACACCTTC
-	TRBV2	-	TRBJ1-4	CASSEPVVNNEKLFF	TGTGCCAGCAGTGAACCGGTGGTTAATAATGAAAAACTGTTTTTT
-	TRBV5-6	-	TRBJ1-3	CASSPVGEASGNTIYF	TGTGCCAGCAGCCCAGTCGGGGAAGCTTCTGGAAACACCATATATTTT
-	TRBV11-2	TRBD2	TRBJ2-1	CASSAGRLAGDFEQFF	TGTGCCAGCAGCGCCGGCCGACTAGCGGGGGACTTTGAGCAGTTCTTC
once	TRBV5-8	-	TRBJ1-6	CASRVGQYNSPLHF	TGTGCCAGCAGAGTAGGACAGTATAATTCACCCCTCCACTTT
-	TRBV4-2	TRBD1	TRBJ1-5	CASSQDDREDQPQHF	TGTGCCAGCAGCCAAGATGACAGGGAAGATCAGCCCCAGCATTTT
once	TRBV5-1	-	TRBJ2-5	CASSQQGPQETQYF	TGCGCCAGCAGCCAACAGGGTCCCCAAGAGACCCAGTACTTC
-	TRBV1	-	TRBJ2-1	CTSPRVREPGLNYNEQFF	TGCACCAGCCCCCGTGTGAGAGAACCGGGACTTAACTACAATGAGCAGTTCTTC
-	TRBV5-4	-	TRBJ2-3	CASSPTSSTDTQYF	TGTGCCAGCAGCCCAACTAGTTCTACAGATACGCAGTATTTT